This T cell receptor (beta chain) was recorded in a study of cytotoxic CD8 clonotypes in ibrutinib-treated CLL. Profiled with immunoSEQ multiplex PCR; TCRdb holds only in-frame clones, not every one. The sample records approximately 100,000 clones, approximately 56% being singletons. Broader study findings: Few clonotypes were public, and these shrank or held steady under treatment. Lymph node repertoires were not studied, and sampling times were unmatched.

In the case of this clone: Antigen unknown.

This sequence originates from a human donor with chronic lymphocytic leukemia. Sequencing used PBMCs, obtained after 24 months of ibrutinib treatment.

The CDR3 loop reads CAWRGQGWAVYTQYF. CDR3 coding DNA: TGTGCCTGGAGGGGACAGGGTTGGGCGGTTTATACGCAGTATTTT. The chain recombines TRBV30 with TRBJ2-3; 9 nucleotides agree with TRBD1. Per germline, CDR1 GTSNPN and CDR2 SVGIG (reference sequence). Trimming at V came to 3 bases and at J to 7 bases, leaving 11 bases not matched to a gene. CDR3 length: 15 amino acids.